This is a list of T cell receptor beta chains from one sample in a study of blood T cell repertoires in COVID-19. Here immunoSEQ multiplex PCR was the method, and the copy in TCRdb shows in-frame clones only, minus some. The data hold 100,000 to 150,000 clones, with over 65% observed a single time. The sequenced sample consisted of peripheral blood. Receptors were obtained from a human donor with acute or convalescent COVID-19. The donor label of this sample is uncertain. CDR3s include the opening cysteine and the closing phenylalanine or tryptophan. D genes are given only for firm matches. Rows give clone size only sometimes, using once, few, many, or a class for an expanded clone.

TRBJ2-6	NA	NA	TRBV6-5	TGTGCCAGCCATGGGAGTTCTGGGGCCAACGTCCTGACTTTC	CASHGSSGANVLTF
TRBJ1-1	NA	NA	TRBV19	TGTGCCAGTAGACCTAACAGGGAAGTGAACACTGAAGCTTTCTTT	CASRPNREVNTEAFF
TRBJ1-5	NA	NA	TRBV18	TGTGCCAGCTCACCCCCGGGGATACGAAGCAATCAGCCCCAGCATTTT	CASSPPGIRSNQPQHF
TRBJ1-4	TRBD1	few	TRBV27	TGTGCCAGCAGTTACAGGGGTTTTGAAAAACTGTTTTTT	CASSYRGFEKLFF
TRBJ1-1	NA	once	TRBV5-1	TGCGCCAGCAGCTCTACCGACAGCCTTAGCTTGAACACTGAAGCTTTCTTT	CASSSTDSLSLNTEAFF
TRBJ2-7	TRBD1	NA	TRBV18	TGTGCCAGCTCACACGGGACAGGGGGGTACGAGCAGTACTTC	CASSHGTGGYEQYF
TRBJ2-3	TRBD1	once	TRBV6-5	TGTGCCAGCAATAGAGGGGACAGTCCCTTGGATACGCAGTATTTT	CASNRGDSPLDTQYF
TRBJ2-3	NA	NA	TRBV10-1	TGCGCCAGCAGTGACGGGTTTCTAGGCACAGATACGCAGTATTTT	CASSDGFLGTDTQYF
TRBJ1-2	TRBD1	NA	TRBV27	TGTGCCAGCAGGAGACAGGGGGGGACGGGGGGCTACACCTTC	CASRRQGGTGGYTF
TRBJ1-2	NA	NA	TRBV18	TGTGCCAGCTCACCGGATCAGGGCGACTATGGCTACACCTTC	CASSPDQGDYGYTF
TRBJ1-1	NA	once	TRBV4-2	TGTGCCAGCAGCCAAGATATTAGGGGGGGGACTGAAGCTTTCTTT	CASSQDIRGGTEAFF
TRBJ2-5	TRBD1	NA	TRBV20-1	TGCAGTGCGCTCAGGGGGGAGACCCAGTACTTC	CSALRGETQYF
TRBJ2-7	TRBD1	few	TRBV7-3	TGTGCCAGCAGCGCCCAGGGGGTCCCAGGCGAGCAGTACTTC	CASSAQGVPGEQYF
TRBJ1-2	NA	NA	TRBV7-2	TGTGCCAGCAGCTTAGTCCGGGGGGGCGGCTACACCTTC	CASSLVRGGGYTF
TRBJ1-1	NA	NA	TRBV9	TGTGCCAGCAGTAGTATTCCGAACACTGAAGCTTTCTTT	CASSSIPNTEAFF
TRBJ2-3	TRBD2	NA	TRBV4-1	TGCGCCAGCAGCCAAGGAAGGTCTAGCGGGGGGGCGGATACGCAGTATTTT	CASSQGRSSGGADTQYF
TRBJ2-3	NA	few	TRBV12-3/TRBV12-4	TGTGCCAGCAGTTTTCTAGATACGCAGTATTTT	CASSFLDTQYF
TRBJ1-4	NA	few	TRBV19	TGTGCCAGTAGTATGTCTAGGGGGATCGGTGAAAAACTGTTTTTT	CASSMSRGIGEKLFF
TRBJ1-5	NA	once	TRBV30	TGTGCCTGGAGTGTAGAAGGGACTTATCAGCCCCAGCATTTT	CAWSVEGTYQPQHF